The 30 T cell receptor beta chains listed next were all sequenced from one sample in a study of human T cells and chemical hapten exposure. TCRdb called the RACE reads again in MiXCR, with one record for every CDR3 protein. The sample holds some 51,000 distinct CDR3 sequences, 9.4% seen once. Documented time point: pre-sensitization, week 0. As for treatment: therapeutic diphenylcyclopropenone sensitization with weekly scalp DPC. Specimen: whole blood, collected in connection with sensitization to the hapten diphenylcyclopropenone (DPC). The receptors originated from a middle-aged woman with alopecia areata. Some clones in this sample may be carry-over from other donors' samples.

This clonotype was counted ten times or more. V gene TRBV24-1 combines with J gene TRBJ2-2, with D unclear. Between the trimmed V and J ends, which lost 9 bases and 0 bases, there was a span of 7 bases. The CDR3 spans 13 residues. Germline-derived CDR1 and CDR2 are KGHDR and SFDVKD. CDR3 sequence (DNA): TGTGCCACCGGTAGGGCGAACACCGGGGAGCTGTTTTTT. It yields the protein CATGRANTGELFF.

V is TRBV7-3 and J is TRBJ1-1; perhaps TRBD1 as D (6 bases). This CDR3 contains 15 residues. Germline CDR1 reads SGHTA; CDR2 reads FQGTGA. The V and J ends lost 4 bases and 3 bases respectively, with 15 bases between them. The DNA for the CDR3 is TGTGCCAGCAGCTCAACCGGGGGGCCGTACACTGAAGCTTTCTTT. Protein product: CASSSTGGPYTEAFF.

The chain recombines TRBV3-1 with TRBJ2-7; 8 nucleotides align to TRBD1. The CDR3 totals 19 residues. V lost 1 base, J lost 0 bases, and 14 bases stayed unmatched. Germline CDR1 reads LGHDT; CDR2 reads YNNKEL (reference sequence). Here the CDR3 DNA reads TGTGCCAGCAGCCAAGGCCGATGGGGGAGACAGGGGCTCTCCTACGAGCAGTACTTC. Protein: CASSQGRWGRQGLSYEQYF.

This clonotype was observed a handful of times. This chain links TRBV29-1 with TRBJ2-2, with D maybe TRBD2 (7 bases). Trimming shortened V by 7 bases and J by 0 bases, and 12 bases separated the two germline ends. The germline V gene encodes CDR1 SQVTM and CDR2 ANQGSEA. The CDR3 totals 14 residues. The CDR3 sequence is CSEGGVPNTGELFF. The CDR3 region has the DNA TGCAGCGAAGGGGGGGTCCCGAACACCGGGGAGCTGTTTTTT.

At least ten counts were recorded for this clonotype. V and J are TRBV29-1 and TRBJ1-2; D is possibly TRBD1 (5 bases). CDR1 SQVTM and CDR2 ANQGSEA come from the germline V gene. Trimming shortened V by 8 bases and J by 11 bases, and 21 bases separated the two germline ends. The CDR3 contains 12 residues. This CDR3 is CSLVSGDGLYTF. The DNA of the CDR3 is TGCAGCCTTGTTTCCGGGGACGGGCTGTACACCTTC.

J is TRBJ2-2 and V is TRBV5-1; 9 bases are shared with TRBD1. The junction had 10 bases not matched to a gene; V was cut back by 5 bases and J by 2 bases. From germline, CDR1 is SGHRS and CDR2 YFSETQ. The CDR3 covers 17 residues. The CDR3 region has the DNA TGCGCCAGCAGAGACTCGGGACAGGGCGGAAACACCGGGGAGCTGTTTTTT. Translated: CASRDSGQGGNTGELFF.

The sample holds many counts of this clonotype. A junction end diverges from the germline sequence, so it may reflect a read error. For the CDR3, the DNA is TGTGGCAGCAGCGAATCCGGGGCACTCACTGAAGCTTTCTTT. Translating it yields CGSSESGALTEAFF. This chain uses TRBV9 with TRBJ1-1; tentatively, D is TRBD1 (5 bases). The germline gives CDR1 SGDLS, CDR2 YYNGEE. The CDR3 spans 14 residues.

This clonotype occurred many times. This chain links TRBV6-2 or TRBV6-3 with TRBJ2-7; a weak D match, TRBD2 (6 bases). The CDR3 length is 14 residues. V was shortened by 5 bases and J by 6 bases, with 17 bases between the two germline ends. Germline CDR1 and CDR2: MNHEY and SVGEGT. CDR3 DNA sequence: TGTGCCAGCAGTCCCGGGGGTGGATCGTCCGAGCAGTACTTC. Translation gives CASSPGGGSSEQYF.

There are many counts of this clonotype. The chain combines TRBV6-4 with TRBJ2-2; D uncertain. V was pared by 1 base and J by 4 bases, with 4 bases between. The CDR3 sequence is 13 residues long. Germline V gene lookup returns CDR1 MRHNA and CDR2 SNTAGT. DNA for the CDR3: TGTGCCAGCAGTGACTACGCCACCGGGGAGCTGTTTTTT. Its protein is CASSDYATGELFF.

This clonotype was seen repeatedly, ten times or more. The chain is built from TRBV20-1 and TRBJ1-6, with 7 bases that match TRBD1. Germline CDR1 is DFQATT and CDR2 is SNEGSKA (reference sequence). The V and J ends lost 5 bases and 9 bases, in that order; junction bases with no gene match: 10. The CDR3 has 14 amino acids. This CDR3 reads CSAQRQGGSSPLHF. In nucleotides, the CDR3 is TGCAGTGCTCAACGACAGGGAGGCAGTTCACCCCTCCACTTT.

This clonotype was recorded at least ten times. The CDR3, as DNA: TGTGCCAGCAGCCGGCAGCCAAGCTCCTACGAGCAGTACTTC. Its translation: CASSRQPSSYEQYF. The chain couples TRBV3-1 to TRBJ2-7; D is unclear. Between the trimmed V and J ends, which lost 4 bases and 0 bases, there was a span of 10 bases. The CDR3 runs 14 residues. Germline CDR1 and CDR2: LGHDT and YNNKEL (reference sequence).

This clonotype was seen ten or more times. The V gene is TRBV7-3, the J gene TRBJ2-6; 8 bases map to TRBD1. CDR1 and CDR2 (germline): SGHTA, FQGTGA. This CDR3 has 18 amino acids. Trimming at V came to 5 bases and at J to 0 bases, leaving 9 bases not matched to a gene. DNA of the CDR3: TGTGCCAGCAGCCCGCGGACAGGGCCGAGCTCTGGGGCCAACGTCCTGACTTTC. Translating gives CASSPRTGPSSGANVLTF.

This clonotype appeared many times. The rearrangement uses TRBV30 and TRBJ1-4; 8 bases map to TRBD1. The germline V gene has CDR1 GTSNPN and CDR2 SVGIG (reference sequence). The CDR3 sequence is 15 residues long. The trim removed 2 bases at V and 7 bases at J, leaving 9 bases unmatched. CDR3: CAWSRPGQGAEKLFF. The CDR3 nucleotides are TGTGCCTGGAGTCGGCCAGGACAGGGAGCTGAAAAACTGTTTTTT.

The genes are TRBV28 and TRBJ2-5, with TRBD1 as a possible D gene (6 bases). Germline CDR1 is MDHEN and CDR2 is SYDVKM. The CDR3 sequence is 13 residues long. V was pared by 8 bases and J by 4 bases, with 14 bases between. The CDR3 DNA is TGTGCCAGCCTAAACAGGGTCGGAGAGACCCAGTACTTC. Its protein product is CASLNRVGETQYF.

This clonotype was recorded at least ten times. The chain couples TRBV6-6 to TRBJ2-2, with D perhaps TRBD2 (7 bases). This CDR3 has 19 residues. Germline V lookup: CDR1 MNHNY, CDR2 SVGAGI (reference sequence). The ends were cut back, 6 bases at V and 0 bases at J, with 23 bases in the middle. Here the CDR3 reads CASSPRSTGGRANTGELFF. In DNA, the CDR3 is TGTGCCAGCAGCCCCCGATCGACGGGGGGCCGCGCGAACACCGGGGAGCTGTTTTTT.

This clonotype was recorded a few times. The V call is TRBV30, the J call TRBJ1-4; 9 nucleotides match TRBD1. This CDR3 has 15 residues. Per germline, CDR1 GTSNPN and CDR2 SVGIG (reference sequence). Trimming cost V 4 bases and J 8 bases; bases outside gene matches: 11. The CDR3 sequence: CAWNNNRGLGEKLFF. The CDR3 DNA follows: TGTGCCTGGAATAACAACAGGGGGCTAGGGGAAAAACTGTTTTTT. Filled out from reference TRBV30 and TRBJ1-4, the complete variable domain reads SQTIHQWPATLVQPVGSPLSLECTVEGTSNPNLYWYRQAAGRGLQLLFYSVGIGQISSEVPQNLSASRPQDRQFILSSKKLLLSDSGFYLCAWNNNRGLGEKLFFGSGTQLSVL.

This clonotype turned up a few times. The chain carries TRBV2 and TRBJ2-3, with 13 bases aligning to TRBD2. V shed 7 bases and J 1 base; nucleotides not matched to a gene: 14. Germline V lookup: CDR1 SNHLY, CDR2 FYNNEI. This CDR3 is built from 19 residues. The CDR3 sequence is CASNPPPGTSGEGTDTQYF. In DNA, the CDR3 is TGTGCCAGCAACCCCCCTCCCGGGACTAGCGGGGAAGGCACAGATACGCAGTATTTT.

At least ten counts were recorded for this clonotype. The chain joins TRBV7-6 to TRBJ2-5, with D perhaps assigned TRBD1 or TRBD2 (5 bases each). V was shortened by 4 bases and J by 2 bases, with 20 bases between the two germline ends. CDR1 is SGHVS and CDR2 is FNYEAQ in the germline V gene. The CDR3 has 17 amino acids. The CDR3 region is CASSYNVPGPKQETQYF. The CDR3 DNA sequence: TGTGCCAGCAGCTATAATGTTCCGGGACCGAAGCAAGAGACCCAGTACTTC.

This clonotype was seen ten or more times. The chain combines TRBV20-1 with TRBJ2-7; D perhaps matches TRBD1 (5 bases). The germline CDR1 and CDR2 sequences are DFQATT and SNEGSKA (reference sequence). This CDR3 spans 14 amino acids. V lost 6 bases and J 2 bases, leaving 17 bases between the germline ends. Here the CDR3 reads CSARPTREPYEQYF. The CDR3 DNA sequence: TGCAGTGCCCGGCCGACCAGGGAACCCTACGAGCAGTACTTC.

This clonotype was found many times. This chain uses TRBV7-2 with TRBJ1-1; TRBD1 aligns across 10 bases. The ends lost 0 bases at V and 7 bases at J; junction bases unmatched: 5. CDR3 length equals 15 residues. Germline V gene sequence: CDR1 SGHTA, CDR2 FQGNSA. The CDR3 sequence: CASSLALDRGREAFF. Here the CDR3 DNA reads TGTGCCAGCAGCTTAGCGTTAGACAGGGGGCGTGAAGCTTTCTTT.

This clonotype was seen many times. This chain uses TRBV11-2 with TRBJ2-1; D gene ambiguous. V dropped 5 bases and J dropped 8 bases, with 10 bases sitting between them. The CDR3 spans 12 residues. CDR1 and CDR2 (germline): SGHAT, FQNNGV. The chain's CDR3 is CASSRWTYEQFF. In DNA, the CDR3 is TGTGCCAGCAGCCGTTGGACCTATGAGCAGTTCTTC.

This clonotype was seen more than once but under ten times. The J gene is TRBJ1-1, the V gene TRBV5-6; 7 bases map to TRBD1. This CDR3 has 15 residues. V lost 4 bases to trimming and J lost 0 bases; unmatched junction nucleotides: 6. Germline assignment: CDR1 SGHDT and CDR2 YYEEEE. The CDR3 coding sequence is TGTGCCAGCAGCCCACCGACAGGGATGAACACTGAAGCTTTCTTT. This sequence encodes CASSPPTGMNTEAFF.

This clonotype was recorded at least ten times. The V gene is TRBV12-3 or TRBV12-4, the J gene TRBJ2-1; D uncertain. This CDR3 spans 15 amino acids. V lost 3 bases, J lost 0 bases, and 9 bases lay in between. The DNA of the CDR3 is TGTGCCAGCAGTTTCAGGTCGCCCTCCTACAATGAGCAGTTCTTC. It is translated as CASSFRSPSYNEQFF.

V gene TRBV2 combines with J gene TRBJ1-2; the D gene is possibly TRBD1 (6 bases). Trimming pared 1 base from V and 4 bases from J, leaving 19 bases between. Germline V gene data show CDR1 as SNHLY and CDR2 as FYNNEI. The CDR3 consists of 17 residues. CDR3 DNA sequence: TGTGCCAGCAGTGAAGGACCCGTGGGGACAAGGCTCTATGGCTACACCTTC. Encoded protein: CASSEGPVGTRLYGYTF.

The chain couples TRBV5-4 to TRBJ1-6; 9 bases line up with TRBD1. Germline CDR1 SGHNT, CDR2 YYREEE (reference sequence). There are 15 residues in the CDR3. V shed 4 bases, J shed 8 bases, and the junction held 7 bases outside the gene matches. The CDR3 region is CASSPRTGDYSPLHF. CDR3 nucleotide sequence: TGTGCCAGCAGCCCTAGGACAGGGGATTATTCACCCCTCCACTTT.

The CDR3 coding sequence is TGTGCCAGCAGACTCAATGGCGGAACTAGCACAGATACGCAGTATTTT. This encodes CASRLNGGTSTDTQYF. The chain employs TRBV2 and TRBJ2-3; D is unresolved. The CDR3 contains 16 residues. With 6 bases removed from V and 0 bases from J, the gap between germline ends came to 16 bases. Germline V gives CDR1 SNHLY, CDR2 FYNNEI. Drawing the rest from reference TRBV2 and TRBJ2-3, the complete variable domain is EPEVTQTPSHQVTQMGQEVILRCVPISNHLYFYWYRQILGQKVEFLVSFYNNEISEKSEIFDDQFSVERPDGSNFTLKIRSTKLEDSAMYFCASRLNGGTSTDTQYFGPGTRLTVL.

A remark on this clonotype: Germline and junction disagree at one end, which may indicate a read error. V and J are TRBV7-2 and TRBJ2-5; the D gene is possibly TRBD2 (5 bases). CDR1 is SGHTA, CDR2 FQGNSA, per germline. The length of the CDR3 is 13 residues. CDR3 nucleotides: TGTGCCAGCAGTTTGGACGGAGGAGAGACCCGGTACTTC. This gives the protein CASSLDGGETRYF. The entire variable domain, with the rest obtained from reference TRBV7-2 and TRBJ2-5, is as follows: GAGVSQSPSNKVTEKGKDVELRCDPISGHTALYWYRQSLGQGLEFLIYFQGNSAPDKSGLPSDRFSAERTGGSVSTLTIQRTQQEDSAVYLCASSLDGGETRYFGPGTRLLVL.

This clonotype occurred many times. The CDR3 DNA reads as TGTGCCTGGAGTTCGAGCGGGGTGGGTACGCAGTATTTT. Translation gives CAWSSSGVGTQYF. This rearrangement joins TRBV30 to TRBJ2-3, with 7 bases lining up with TRBD2. This CDR3 comprises 13 residues. V dropped 2 bases and J dropped 8; count of bases not matched to a gene: 7. Germline V lookup: CDR1 GTSNPN, CDR2 SVGIG (reference sequence). Variable domain in full (rest from reference TRBV30 and TRBJ2-3): SQTIHQWPATLVQPVGSPLSLECTVEGTSNPNLYWYRQAAGRGLQLLFYSVGIGQISSEVPQNLSASRPQDRQFILSSKKLLLSDSGFYLCAWSSSGVGTQYFGPGTRLTVL.

Many counts were recorded for this clonotype. The J gene is TRBJ2-7, the V gene TRBV18; TRBD2 is a possible D gene (6 bases). The CDR3 is made up of 13 amino acids. With 6 bases removed from V and 6 bases from J, the gap between germline ends came to 15 bases. The germline V gene encodes CDR1 KGHSH and CDR2 LQKENI. The CDR3 spells CASSRAEGSEQYF. CDR3 bases: TGTGCCAGCTCCAGGGCGGAGGGGTCCGAGCAGTACTTC.

This clonotype showed up many times. The chain uses TRBV7-6 and TRBJ2-2; TRBD2 matches at 9 bases. V shed 4 bases, J shed 0 bases, and the junction held 3 bases outside the gene matches. CDR1 is SGHVS, CDR2 FNYEAQ, per germline. This CDR3 is built from 16 residues. This CDR3 is CASSSSSGTNTGELFF. The CDR3 coding sequence is TGTGCCAGCAGCTCCTCTAGCGGGACGAACACCGGGGAGCTGTTTTTT.